Sequencing of this TCR beta chain was carried out in a study of T-cell memory formation after mild COVID-19. Background on the study: TCR clusters largely stayed donor specific. Study-wide results and caveats: Memory from before infection featured some responding clones, which suggests cross-reactive memory joined. Clones that contracted from day 15 to 85 had balanced CD4/CD8; later expanders were CD4+ biased. CD4+ contracting clones were mainly CM and EM; CD8+ ones, EMRA.

One entry per CDR3 protein results from TCRdb running MiXCR on the 5' RACE reads. Among around 200,000 distinct CDR3 sequences, 20% to 25% were seen once, and the ten largest hold roughly 24%. The CDR3 is made up of 13 amino acids. The germline V gene encodes CDR1 MNHEY and CDR2 SVGEGT. Trimming pared 2 bases from V and 0 bases from J, leaving 5 bases between. On this clonotype: Antigen: not known.

The receptor's source is an adult woman who had mild COVID-19 (a few samples of this study predate the infection). Cell type and time point are not known. This chain uses TRBV6-2 or TRBV6-3 with TRBJ2-7, with unresolved D. Sequenced material: PBMCs or a T cell subset sorted from them (not recorded which). CDR3: CASSYASSYEQYF. CDR3 DNA sequence: TGTGCCAGCAGTTACGCGAGCTCCTACGAGCAGTACTTC.